The rows below give T cell receptor beta chains drawn from one sample of a study of CD8+CD57+ T cells in acquired aplastic anemia. One entry per CDR3 protein results from TCRdb running MiXCR on the reads. The sample contains about 150,000 distinct CDR3 sequences, roughly 50% of which appear only once. Input material: sorted CD4+, CD8+, or CD8+CD57+ T cells (not recorded which) from PBMCs. Source of these receptors: a human donor with aplastic anemia. Each CDR3 is given with its conserved first and last residue.

>TRBV10-3|TRBJ2-2
CAISESEITNTGELFF
>TRBV6-5|TRBJ2-5
CASYPGETQYF
>TRBV5-5|TRBJ2-1
CASSLAHSYNEQFF
>TRBV24-1|TRBJ2-3
CATSDGLAGPDTQYF
>TRBV2|TRBJ1-2
CASGRDYGYTF
>TRBV19|TRBJ1-2
CASSMDRGHYGYTF
>TRBV10-1|TRBJ2-7
CASSETAGGNYEQYF
>TRBV19|TRBJ1-1
CASSISSGTEAFF
>TRBV7-9|TRBJ2-7
CASSLVLTDYEQYF
>TRBV5-1|TRBJ2-2
CATPKTGTDTGELFF